The 30 T cell receptor beta chains presented below share a single source sample, sequenced in a study of CD8 T cells in ankylosing spondylitis. Each CDR3 protein is one row after TCRdb ran MiXCR on the 5' RACE reads. Here the sample spans 220,000 or so distinct CDR3 sequences, about 10% being singletons. The sample comprised blood, either unsorted or a sorted T cell fraction (not recorded which). Every receptor here comes from a male donor with ankylosing spondylitis or in good health (not recorded which).

This clonotype was recorded at least ten times. The chain couples TRBV6-5 to TRBJ2-2; 11 nucleotides align to TRBD1. The V segment lost 3 bases and the J segment 10 bases; nucleotides outside the gene matches: 4. The CDR3 contains 14 residues. Per the germline V gene, CDR1 is MNHEY and CDR2 is SVGAGI. This chain's CDR3 is CASSYGTGGTELFF. In nucleotides, the CDR3 is TGTGCCAGCAGTTATGGGACAGGGGGGACGGAGCTGTTTTTT.

The chain carries TRBV20-1 and TRBJ2-4; D uncertain. V lost 2 bases and J lost 5, with 13 bases in between. CDR1 DFQATT and CDR2 SNEGSKA come from the germline V gene (reference sequence). The CDR3 has 14 residues. The chain's CDR3 is CSARRGLIENIQYF. In DNA, the CDR3 is TGCAGTGCTAGACGTGGCTTGATCGAAAACATTCAGTACTTC.

This clonotype was seen at least ten times. The V call is TRBV7-2, the J call TRBJ2-7; the D gene is possibly TRBD1 (6 bases). Trimming took off 2 bases at V and 5 bases at J, with 13 bases between the two ends. The V gene's germline CDR1 is SGHTA and CDR2 FQGNSA. The CDR3 has 14 residues. Here the CDR3 reads CASSLYRADHEQYF. In DNA, the CDR3 is TGTGCCAGCAGCTTATACAGGGCCGATCACGAGCAGTACTTC.

This clonotype was recorded many times. The V gene is TRBV29-1, the J gene TRBJ1-2; possibly TRBD1 for D (6 bases). Germline V lookup: CDR1 SQVTM, CDR2 ANQGSEA. V was cut by 5 bases and J by 3 bases, with 10 bases left in between. The CDR3 length is 12 residues. The CDR3 coding sequence is TGCAGCGTTAACACAGGGTACTATGGCTACACCTTC. Residues: CSVNTGYYGYTF.

This clonotype has a count of ten or more. The gene calls are TRBV3-1 and TRBJ1-5; weak D call: TRBD1 (5 bases). V was trimmed by 0 bases and J by 3 bases, leaving 12 bases between them. This CDR3 spans 16 amino acids. The germline V gene has CDR1 LGHDT and CDR2 YNNKEL (reference sequence). The CDR3 DNA sequence: TGTGCCAGCAGCCAAGATTCGGGCAGGGCCAATCAGCCCCAGCATTTT. This encodes CASSQDSGRANQPQHF. The whole variable domain, remainder taken from reference TRBV3-1 and TRBJ1-5, is DTAVSQTPKYLVTQMGNDKSIKCEQNLGHDTMYWYKQDSKKFLKIMFSYNNKELIINETVPNRFSPKSPDKAHLNLHINSLELGDSAVYFCASSQDSGRANQPQHFGDGTRLSIL.

J is TRBJ2-4 and V is TRBV12-3 or TRBV12-4, with a weak D call TRBD2 (7 bases). With 6 bases removed from V and 0 bases from J, the gap between germline ends came to 21 bases. CDR3 length equals 18 residues. The CDR3 region is CASSLGGGGILAKNIQYF. In DNA form, the CDR3 reads TGTGCCAGCAGCCTTGGGGGCGGGGGAATTCTAGCCAAAAACATTCAGTACTTC.

This clonotype came up a few times. The chain has TRBV20-1 and TRBJ2-7; D is perhaps TRBD1 (5 bases). V was shortened by 0 bases and J by 6 bases, with 21 bases between the two germline ends. Germline V gene data show CDR1 as DFQATT and CDR2 as SNEGSKA (reference sequence). The CDR3 covers 16 residues. The CDR3 region is CSARDPKQGGIFEQYF. CDR3 sequence (DNA): TGCAGTGCTAGAGATCCTAAGCAGGGCGGTATTTTCGAGCAGTACTTC.

A note on this clonotype: Since a much larger clone is just one base distant, this may be a read error. The rearrangement links TRBV9 to TRBJ1-5; D is possibly TRBD1 (5 bases). The CDR3 sequence is 13 residues long. V lost 4 bases to trimming and J lost 6 bases, with 11 bases between them. Germline CDR1 is SGDLS and CDR2 is YYNGEE. In DNA, the CDR3 is TGTGCCAGCAGCCCGGGGGACGGTCAGCCCCAGCATTTT. Its translation: CASSPGDGQPQHF.

This chain links TRBV3-1 with TRBJ2-3; D not resolved. Trimming took off 0 bases at V and 3 bases at J, with 7 bases between the two ends. The V gene's germline CDR1 is LGHDT and CDR2 YNNKEL (reference sequence). The CDR3 runs 14 residues. CDR3 sequence (DNA): TGTGCCAGCAGCCAAGAGGTGGTAACAGATACGCAGTATTTT. This codes for CASSQEVVTDTQYF.

Note on this clonotype: A much larger clone differs from this one at a single base, so this may be a read error. This chain connects TRBV5-1 to TRBJ2-2; D gene unclear. Trimming took 2 bases from V and 1 from J, leaving 9 bases between them. CDR1 and CDR2 (germline): SGHRS, YFSETQ. The CDR3 has 15 amino acids. This CDR3 reads CASSFARMNTGELFF. In DNA, the CDR3 is TGCGCCAGCAGCTTCGCCAGAATGAACACCGGGGAGCTGTTTTTT.

In its sample, this clonotype was seen a few times. The J gene is TRBJ2-2, the V gene TRBV7-3; D unclear. The CDR3 totals 15 residues. Trimming took off 1 base at V and 5 bases at J, with 11 bases between the two ends. Per germline, CDR1 SGHTA and CDR2 FQGTGA. This CDR3 reads CASSLSSSRTGELFF. DNA for the CDR3: TGTGCCAGCAGCTTAAGCTCCTCTCGTACCGGGGAGCTGTTTTTT. The complete variable domain, with remaining parts taken from reference TRBV7-3 and TRBJ2-2, reads GAGVSQTPSNKVTEKGKYVELRCDPISGHTALYWYRQSLGQGPEFLIYFQGTGAADDSGLPNDRFFAVRPEGSVSTLKIQRTERGDSAVYLCASSLSSSRTGELFFGEGSRLTVL.

Only a few counts were recorded for this clonotype. The chain employs TRBV7-6 and TRBJ2-7; D uncertain. The CDR3 consists of 14 residues. V was trimmed by 0 bases and J by 2 bases, leaving 8 bases between them. The germline gives CDR1 SGHVS, CDR2 FNYEAQ. The CDR3 nucleotides read TGTGCCAGCAGCTTAGCGACACGGGCCTACGAGCAGTACTTC. It specifies CASSLATRAYEQYF.

Ten or more counts support this clonotype. The chain couples TRBV12-3 or TRBV12-4 to TRBJ1-1, with 9 positions matching TRBD1. The CDR3 runs to 14 residues. V lost 5 bases and J lost 8; bases outside the gene matches: 9. The CDR3 loop reads CASSRTGVGGEAFF. The DNA for the CDR3 is TGTGCCAGCAGTCGGACAGGGGTTGGGGGGGAAGCTTTCTTT.

This clonotype was found a few times. This chain joins TRBV3-1 and TRBJ2-7; D is possibly TRBD1 or TRBD2 (5 bases each). The CDR3 consists of 11 residues. Germline lookup yields CDR1 LGHDT and CDR2 YNNKEL (reference sequence). Trimming shortened V by 3 bases and J by 6 bases, and 6 bases separated the two germline ends. DNA of the CDR3: TGTGCCAGCAGCCAGGGGACCGAGCAGTACTTC. It translates to CASSQGTEQYF.

This clonotype has more than one count but fewer than ten. The genes are TRBV2 and TRBJ2-5; D tentatively fits TRBD1 or TRBD2 (5 bases each). V dropped 1 base and J dropped 11 bases, with 14 bases sitting between them. Germline-derived CDR1 and CDR2 are SNHLY and FYNNEI. The CDR3 totals 13 residues. This CDR3 is CASSEGTTGAQYF. CDR3 in DNA: TGTGCCAGCAGTGAAGGGACGACCGGGGCACAGTACTTC.

This clonotype was observed many times. The J gene is TRBJ1-3, the V gene TRBV20-1; possible D gene TRBD1, 6 bases. Germline V gene sequence: CDR1 DFQATT, CDR2 SNEGSKA (reference sequence). The CDR3 runs to 14 residues. Trimming removed 4 bases at V and 4 bases at J, with 14 bases between. For the CDR3, the DNA is TGCAGTGCTATAATAGGGGGATCCGGAAACACCATATATTTT. Its protein product is CSAIIGGSGNTIYF.

This clonotype was seen many times. This chain connects TRBV5-1 to TRBJ2-3, with D perhaps matching TRBD1 or TRBD2 (5 bases each). The CDR3 consists of 15 residues. The V and J ends lost 5 bases and 5 bases respectively, with 18 bases between them. The V gene's germline CDR1 is SGHRS and CDR2 YFSETQ. The CDR3 nucleotides are TGCGCCAGCAGTGACCCCGGGACGGCGGAAGATACGCAGTATTTT. It specifies CASSDPGTAEDTQYF.

At least ten counts were recorded for this clonotype. V usage is TRBV5-1 and J usage is TRBJ1-1; D remains unclear. Germline V gives CDR1 SGHRS, CDR2 YFSETQ. This CDR3 is built from 13 residues. The germline V and J ends were trimmed by 2 bases and 1 base, with 6 bases remaining between them. CDR3 amino acids: CASSFTANTEAFF. As DNA, the CDR3 is TGCGCCAGCAGCTTTACAGCGAACACTGAAGCTTTCTTT.

This clonotype came up many times. The V call is TRBV20-1, the J call TRBJ1-1, with 11 bases identical to TRBD1. V dropped 3 bases and J dropped 4; count of bases not matched to a gene: 4. The CDR3 contains 14 residues. CDR1 is DFQATT and CDR2 is SNEGSKA in the germline V gene (reference sequence). The CDR3 region has the DNA TGCAGTGCTAGGCCCGGGACAGGGGGCACTGAAGCTTTCTTT. Translated: CSARPGTGGTEAFF.

This clonotype was picked up many times. This chain connects TRBV5-1 to TRBJ1-3; D is perhaps TRBD1 (5 bases). With 2 bases removed from V and 0 bases from J, the gap between germline ends came to 18 bases. Germline CDR1 is SGHRS and CDR2 is YFSETQ. The CDR3 length is 18 residues. CDR3 in DNA: TGCGCCAGCAGCTTACAACCCAAGGGGTCGGACTCTGGAAACACCATATATTTT. As protein: CASSLQPKGSDSGNTIYF.

This clonotype was seen repeatedly, ten times or more. The chain employs TRBV3-1 and TRBJ2-1, with 7 bases matching TRBD1. Losses at the gene ends were 3 bases for V and 13 bases for J; bases not matched to a gene: 15. This CDR3 is 15 amino acids long. The germline V gene encodes CDR1 LGHDT and CDR2 YNNKEL (reference sequence). The CDR3 reads CASSQDRQGHLPQFF. DNA of the CDR3: TGTGCCAGCAGCCAGGACCGACAGGGACACCTACCTCAGTTCTTC.

V gene TRBV9 combines with J gene TRBJ2-6; D is perhaps TRBD2 (6 bases). This CDR3 region has 19 residues. CDR1 SGDLS and CDR2 YYNGEE come from the germline V gene. With 4 bases removed from V and 0 bases from J, the gap between germline ends came to 20 bases. CDR3 in amino acids: CASSPRFGGDFSGANVLTF. The DNA of the CDR3 is TGTGCCAGCAGCCCCCGGTTTGGAGGGGACTTCTCTGGGGCCAACGTCCTGACTTTC.

This clonotype was seen at least ten times. This chain joins TRBV20-1 and TRBJ2-2; D not certain. Germline V gene sequence: CDR1 DFQATT, CDR2 SNEGSKA (reference sequence). V was pared by 3 bases and J by 0 bases, with 11 bases between. The CDR3 covers 15 residues. CDR3 bases: TGCAGTGCTAGTCCAAGTCTTGCGAACACCGGGGAGCTGTTTTTT. Translated, it gives CSASPSLANTGELFF.

This clonotype occurred many times. The chain couples TRBV12-3 or TRBV12-4 to TRBJ2-5; D may be TRBD1 (7 bases). The V end was cut by 3 bases, the J end by 5 bases, with 16 bases between. The CDR3 spans 15 residues. CDR3 sequence reads: CASSFQGGLRETQYF. CDR3 nucleotides: TGTGCCAGCAGTTTTCAGGGGGGTCTCCGGGAGACCCAGTACTTC.

This clonotype was observed a few times. The chain links TRBV4-2 to TRBJ2-5; TRBD1 matches at 8 bases. With V trimmed by 4 bases and J by 4 bases, 17 bases remained unmatched. Germline assignment: CDR1 LGHNA and CDR2 YNFKEQ. This CDR3 has 18 residues. CDR3 DNA sequence: TGTGCCAGCAGCCCCCGGTTGCTTCAGGGGGCATGGGTAGAGACCCAGTACTTC. Protein product: CASSPRLLQGAWVETQYF.

The table lists this clonotype with a few counts. The V and J genes are TRBV28 and TRBJ1-6; possible D gene TRBD1, 6 bases. The ends were cut back, 6 bases at V and 4 bases at J, with 16 bases in the middle. Germline-derived CDR1 and CDR2 are MDHEN and SYDVKM. This CDR3 has 16 residues. CDR3 residues: CASSANQGQYNSPLHF. In nucleotides, the CDR3 is TGTGCCAGCAGCGCGAACCAAGGACAGTATAATTCACCCCTCCACTTT.

This clonotype was picked up many times. V and J are TRBV7-3 and TRBJ2-1, with 8 nucleotides matching TRBD2. Germline V gene data show CDR1 as SGHTA and CDR2 as FQGTGA. V gave up 5 bases and J gave up 3 bases; unmatched junction bases: 6. The CDR3 loop spans 15 amino acids. In DNA form, the CDR3 reads TGTGCCAGCAGCCCTTCCGCGGGGGGCTACAATGAGCAGTTCTTC. The encoded protein is CASSPSAGGYNEQFF.

In its sample, this clonotype was seen a few times. The gene calls are TRBV6-1 and TRBJ2-5; TRBD2 agrees at 11 bases. V lost 8 bases to trimming and J lost 1 base; unmatched junction nucleotides: 9. This CDR3 is built from 16 residues. Germline assignment: CDR1 MNHNS and CDR2 SASEGT. The CDR3 region has the DNA TGTGCCAGCGGGGACCCTAGCGGGGGGATCCAAGAGACCCAGTACTTC. Translated, it gives CASGDPSGGIQETQYF.

A few counts support this clonotype. The chain joins TRBV5-1 to TRBJ2-1, with 9 bases that match TRBD1. Germline assignment: CDR1 SGHRS and CDR2 YFSETQ. CDR3 length: 16 residues. V lost 2 bases to trimming and J lost 5 bases; unmatched junction nucleotides: 8. CDR3 amino acids: CASSLTGGVGNNEQFF. The CDR3 DNA reads TGCGCCAGCAGCTTAACAGGGGGCGTAGGGAACAATGAGCAGTTCTTC.

This clonotype was observed many times. The rearrangement uses TRBV20-1 and TRBJ1-1; the match to TRBD1 covers 12 bases. The CDR3 has 16 residues. The trim removed 0 bases at V and 11 bases at J, leaving 13 bases unmatched. Germline V gene lookup returns CDR1 DFQATT and CDR2 SNEGSKA (reference sequence). The CDR3 reads CSARDRAGQGAVGAFF. CDR3 nucleotide sequence: TGCAGTGCTAGAGATCGTGCGGGACAGGGGGCCGTAGGGGCTTTCTTT.